Listed here are 32 T cell receptor beta chains from one sample, sequenced in a study of OX40 agonist ivuxolimab in advanced cancers. This table comes from immunoSEQ multiplex PCR, and its TCRdb copy is limited to in-frame clones, with some not included. The sample has 63,000 or so clones, 88% seen once. The source material was CD4+ or CD8+ T cells sorted from blood, sampled in a trial of the OX40 agonist ivuxolimab. These receptors were taken from an adult with an advanced solid tumor such as melanoma, head and neck, liver or kidney cancer.

This chain joins TRBV27 and TRBJ2-1, with a tentative D call TRBD1 (6 bases). This CDR3 has 15 residues. Trimming shortened V by 0 bases and J by 2 bases, and 8 bases separated the two germline ends. Germline CDR1 is MNHEY and CDR2 is SMNVEV (reference sequence). CDR3 in amino acids: CASSLSEGAYNEQFF. Here the CDR3 DNA reads TGTGCCAGCAGTTTATCCGAGGGGGCCTACAATGAGCAGTTCTTC.

The chain joins TRBV18 to TRBJ1-5; D perhaps matches TRBD1 (6 bases). The CDR3 contains 16 residues. Germline V gene lookup returns CDR1 KGHSH and CDR2 LQKENI. Trimming left V 2 bases short and J 0 bases short, with 11 bases between. The CDR3 coding sequence is TGTGCCAGCTCACCAGGGACACGGGATAGCAATCAGCCCCAGCATTTT. Protein: CASSPGTRDSNQPQHF.

This clone was found a few times. The rearrangement links TRBV5-1 to TRBJ2-4; 9 nucleotides line up with TRBD2. Per germline, CDR1 SGHRS and CDR2 YFSETQ. CDR3 length equals 15 residues. J was trimmed by 8 bases and V by 2 bases; bases with no gene match: 8. The CDR3 sequence: CASSLYSGSADIQYF. The DNA for the CDR3 is TGCGCCAGCAGCTTATATAGCGGGAGCGCCGACATTCAGTACTTC.

The rearrangement uses TRBV5-8 and TRBJ1-4; D may be TRBD1 (5 bases). This CDR3 comprises 15 residues. Germline CDR1 SGHTS, CDR2 YDEGEE. V was clipped by 4 bases and J by 5 bases, with 15 bases between them. The CDR3 reads CASSTTGTENEKLFF. DNA of the CDR3: TGTGCCAGCAGCACAACCGGGACGGAGAATGAAAAACTGTTTTTT. Drawing the rest from reference TRBV5-8 and TRBJ1-4, the complete variable domain is EAGVTQSPTHLIKTRGQQATLRCSPISGHTSVYWYQQALGLGLQFLLWYDEGEERNRGNFPPRFSGRQFPNYSSELNVNALELEDSALYLCASSTTGTENEKLFFGSGTQLSVL.

The J gene is TRBJ2-7, the V gene TRBV27; 9 nucleotides align to TRBD1. The CDR3 is made up of 14 amino acids. Germline V gives CDR1 MNHEY, CDR2 SMNVEV (reference sequence). The V and J ends lost 4 bases and 4 bases, in that order; junction bases with no gene match: 5. CDR3 in amino acids: CASSSGQGRYEQYF. CDR3 sequence (DNA): TGTGCCAGCAGTTCCGGACAGGGGAGGTACGAGCAGTACTTC.

The chain joins TRBV7-2 to TRBJ1-4; 8 bases map to TRBD1. Germline V gene sequence: CDR1 SGHTA, CDR2 FQGNSA. The CDR3 has 16 amino acids. The ends lost 1 base at V and 9 bases at J; junction bases unmatched: 10. The CDR3: CASSLEWARGHQKLFF. The CDR3 nucleotides read TGTGCCAGCAGCTTAGAATGGGCCAGGGGGCACCAAAAACTGTTTTTT. Looking up the rest from reference TRBV7-2 and TRBJ1-4 gives the full variable domain: GAGVSQSPSNKVTEKGKDVELRCDPISGHTALYWYRQSLGQGLEFLIYFQGNSAPDKSGLPSDRFSAERTGGSVSTLTIQRTQQEDSAVYLCASSLEWARGHQKLFFGSGTQLSVL.

V and J are TRBV6-6 and TRBJ2-3, with TRBD1 as a possible D gene (6 bases). Per germline, CDR1 MNHNY and CDR2 SVGAGI (reference sequence). Trimming took off 4 bases at V and 6 bases at J, with 17 bases between the two ends. The CDR3 consists of 15 residues. CDR3 sequence: CASSLRDKRFDTQYF. CDR3 bases: TGTGCCAGCAGTTTAAGGGACAAAAGATTCGATACGCAGTATTTT.

The rearrangement joins TRBV2 to TRBJ2-5; TRBD1 is a possible D gene (8 bases). V was trimmed by 6 bases and J by 2 bases, leaving 16 bases between them. There are 15 residues in the CDR3. CDR1 is SNHLY, CDR2 FYNNEI, per germline. This CDR3 reads CASRTGEGGQETQYF. In DNA form, the CDR3 reads TGTGCCAGCAGGACAGGGGAGGGAGGACAAGAGACCCAGTACTTC.

CDR3 coding DNA: TGCGCCAGCAGTGAGTCGACCGGGAGGCTCTCCTACGAGCAGTACTTC. It codes for CASSESTGRLSYEQYF. This chain connects TRBV10-2 to TRBJ2-7, with TRBD2 identical over 7 bases. V trimming: 0 bases; J trimming: 0 bases; junction bases outside the gene matches: 5. Germline assignment: CDR1 WSHSY and CDR2 SAAADI. The length of the CDR3 is 16 residues.

The gene calls are TRBV6-6 and TRBJ1-2; 8 nucleotides agree with TRBD1. The germline gives CDR1 MNHNY, CDR2 SVGAGI (reference sequence). V shed 5 bases and J 4 bases; nucleotides not matched to a gene: 6. CDR3 length: 14 residues. CDR3 loop: CASSLTGTGYGYTF. The CDR3, as DNA: TGTGCCAGCAGTCTGACAGGGACAGGCTATGGCTACACCTTC.

The V call is TRBV5-1, the J call TRBJ1-3; 8 bases map to TRBD1. V shed 9 bases, J shed 7 bases, and the junction held 9 bases outside the gene matches. There are 13 residues in the CDR3. Germline V gene data show CDR1 as SGHRS and CDR2 as YFSETQ. The CDR3 DNA sequence: TGCGCCACCTCGACAGGGGAAGGCAACACCATATATTTT. This gives the protein CATSTGEGNTIYF.

The chain joins TRBV6-5 to TRBJ1-4; TRBD1 matches 7 bases. Germline V CDR1 and CDR2: MNHEY, SVGAGI. The trim removed 3 bases at V and 7 bases at J, leaving 8 bases unmatched. The CDR3 totals 15 residues. The chain's CDR3 is CASSYEGAVSEKLFF. In nucleotides, the CDR3 is TGTGCCAGCAGTTATGAGGGGGCGGTTTCTGAAAAACTGTTTTTT.

The V call is TRBV4-2, the J call TRBJ2-2; D may be TRBD1 (6 bases). The CDR3 contains 16 residues. The V and J ends lost 3 bases and 0 bases respectively, with 11 bases between them. Germline CDR1 reads LGHNA; CDR2 reads YNFKEQ. CDR3 sequence (DNA): TGTGCCAGCAGCCATGCCGGGACAACGAACACCGGGGAGCTGTTTTTT. This translates into CASSHAGTTNTGELFF.

This chain joins TRBV6-1 and TRBJ2-1; 9 positions match TRBD2. The CDR3 consists of 16 residues. V was clipped by 2 bases and J by 2 bases; unmatched bases: 4. Per the germline V gene, CDR1 is MNHNS and CDR2 is SASEGT. The CDR3 DNA follows: TGTGCCAGCAGTGAATACGCTAGCGGGGCCTACAATGAGCAGTTCTTC. Translated: CASSEYASGAYNEQFF.

V gene TRBV7-2 combines with J gene TRBJ1-2; weak D call: TRBD1 (6 bases). Per the germline V gene, CDR1 is SGHTA and CDR2 is FQGNSA. The V end lost 5 bases, the J end lost 6 bases, and 13 bases lay between the germline ends. CDR3 size: 13 residues. The CDR3 region is CASSISSGDGYTF. CDR3 in DNA: TGTGCCAGCAGCATTAGCTCAGGGGATGGCTACACCTTC.

This clone was counted a few times. The chain employs TRBV28 and TRBJ1-2; 7 bases are shared with TRBD1. V dropped 8 bases and J dropped 0; count of bases not matched to a gene: 3. CDR3 size: 13 residues. Germline CDR1 reads MDHEN; CDR2 reads SYDVKM. The CDR3 DNA sequence: TGTGCCAGCCAGGGACAGACTAACTATGGCTACACCTTC. Translation gives CASQGQTNYGYTF.

This clone has more than one count but fewer than ten. The chain employs TRBV25-1 and TRBJ2-3; 11 bases line up with TRBD2. CDR3 size: 14 residues. Per the germline V gene, CDR1 is MGHDK and CDR2 is SYGVNS. Germline trimming cut 10 bases from V and 4 bases from J; bases unmatched to any gene: 7. Here the CDR3 reads CATRLAGGPDTQYF. The CDR3 DNA reads as TGTGCCACCCGTTTAGCGGGAGGGCCAGATACGCAGTATTTT.

This rearrangement joins TRBV5-4 to TRBJ1-6, with 8 bases identical to TRBD1. Germline trimming cut 4 bases from V and 8 bases from J; bases unmatched to any gene: 5. Per germline, CDR1 SGHNT and CDR2 YYREEE (reference sequence). The CDR3 is made up of 14 amino acids. The CDR3 loop is CASSPGGRDSPLHF. DNA for the CDR3: TGTGCCAGCAGCCCAGGGGGCAGAGATTCACCCCTCCACTTT.

The chain combines TRBV30 with TRBJ2-7, with 7 bases that match TRBD1. This CDR3 region has 13 residues. Germline V gene data show CDR1 as GTSNPN and CDR2 as SVGIG (reference sequence). With 0 bases clipped from V and 3 bases from J, the junction kept 2 bases outside the gene matches. The CDR3 protein is CAWSVNRGYEQYF. CDR3 sequence (DNA): TGTGCCTGGAGTGTAAACAGGGGCTACGAGCAGTACTTC.

Of note for this clone: The sample contains more than one DNA sequence encoding this CDR3. The V call is TRBV2, the J call TRBJ2-7, with D unclear. The germline V and J ends were trimmed by 3 bases and 0 bases, with 9 bases remaining between them. Germline CDR1 and CDR2: SNHLY and FYNNEI. The CDR3 has 14 residues. CDR3 nucleotides: TGTGCCAGCAGTGAGGGGTCCCTCTCCTACGAGCAGTACTTC. Its protein product is CASSEGSLSYEQYF.

This clone was counted between two and nine times. The chain recombines TRBV5-1 with TRBJ1-1; D uncertain. The CDR3 runs to 12 residues. Germline V gives CDR1 SGHRS, CDR2 YFSETQ. Trimming cost V 4 bases and J 7 bases, with 11 bases left between them. CDR3 nucleotide sequence: TGCGCCAGCAGCCTGGACCGGCGTGAAGCTTTCTTT. It translates to CASSLDRREAFF.

With regard to this clone: Distinct nucleotide sequences in the sample also encode this CDR3. The chain joins TRBV28 to TRBJ2-2; a weak D match, TRBD2 (5 bases). The CDR3 covers 13 residues. With 2 bases removed from V and 5 bases from J, the gap between germline ends came to 6 bases. Germline V gene sequence: CDR1 MDHEN, CDR2 SYDVKM. This CDR3 is CASSLSGTGELFF. The CDR3 DNA reads TGTGCCAGCAGTTTAAGCGGTACCGGGGAGCTGTTTTTT. Complete variable domain (other parts from reference TRBV28 and TRBJ2-2): DVKVTQSSRYLVKRTGEKVFLECVQDMDHENMFWYRQDPGLGLRLIYFSYDVKMKEKGDIPEGYSVSREKKERFSLILESASTNQTSMYLCASSLSGTGELFFGEGSRLTVL.

The genes are TRBV5-1 and TRBJ2-3; 8 bases are a match to TRBD2. CDR1 is SGHRS, CDR2 YFSETQ, per germline. CDR3 length equals 18 residues. Losses at the gene ends were 6 bases for V and 5 bases for J; bases not matched to a gene: 20. The CDR3 region is CASKDWASGSFGGDTQYF. In DNA, the CDR3 is TGCGCCAGCAAGGATTGGGCGAGCGGGAGCTTTGGGGGAGATACGCAGTATTTT.

The chain is built from TRBV4-1 and TRBJ2-2; 7 bases align to TRBD1. The CDR3 runs to 15 residues. Germline values: CDR1 MGHRA, CDR2 YSYEKL. J lost 0 bases, V lost 2 bases, and 0 bases had no gene match. This chain's CDR3 is CASSQQGANTGELFF. The CDR3 DNA reads as TGCGCCAGCAGCCAACAGGGGGCGAACACCGGGGAGCTGTTTTTT.

The gene calls are TRBV11-2 and TRBJ2-7; weak D call: TRBD2 (5 bases). Deletions cut 1 base from V and 2 bases from J, with 15 bases between. Germline lookup yields CDR1 SGHAT and CDR2 FQNNGV. The CDR3 extends over 16 amino acids. CDR3 sequence reads: CASSLGVSRGAYEQYF. In DNA, the CDR3 is TGTGCCAGCAGCTTAGGAGTTAGTCGGGGAGCCTACGAGCAGTACTTC.

V is TRBV2 and J is TRBJ2-2; 11 bases map to TRBD1. Trimming cost V 8 bases and J 5 bases; bases outside gene matches: 4. From germline, CDR1 is SNHLY and CDR2 FYNNEI. The CDR3 covers 14 residues. CDR3 DNA: TGTGCCAGCGGAGGGGACAGGGGGACCGGGGAGCTGTTTTTT. Amino acid sequence: CASGGDRGTGELFF. The full variable domain, rest sourced from reference TRBV2 and TRBJ2-2, is EPEVTQTPSHQVTQMGQEVILRCVPISNHLYFYWYRQILGQKVEFLVSFYNNEISEKSEIFDDQFSVERPDGSNFTLKIRSTKLEDSAMYFCASGGDRGTGELFFGEGSRLTVL.

V is TRBV15 and J is TRBJ2-7; D is unclear. CDR1 and CDR2 (germline): LNHNV, YYDKDF (reference sequence). Deletions cut 0 bases from V and 3 bases from J, with 6 bases between. The CDR3 totals 13 residues. The CDR3 nucleotides read TGTGCCACCAGCAGAGAAAGAATCTACGAGCAGTACTTC. Translation gives CATSRERIYEQYF.

The J gene is TRBJ2-3, the V gene TRBV6-1, with a possible D match to TRBD1 (6 bases). The ends were cut back, 7 bases at V and 5 bases at J, with 10 bases in the middle. The CDR3 totals 12 residues. The V gene's germline CDR1 is MNHNS and CDR2 SASEGT. The CDR3 sequence: CASKPQGDTQYF. Here the CDR3 DNA reads TGTGCCAGCAAACCACAGGGAGATACGCAGTATTTT.

The rearrangement joins TRBV9 to TRBJ1-3; 8 nucleotides line up with TRBD1. V trimming: 4 bases; J trimming: 3 bases; junction bases outside the gene matches: 3. The V gene's germline CDR1 is SGDLS and CDR2 YYNGEE. This CDR3 is built from 14 residues. In DNA, the CDR3 is TGTGCCAGCAGCCCGACAGGGGTTGGAAACACCATATATTTT. Protein product: CASSPTGVGNTIYF.

The chain carries TRBV10-3 and TRBJ2-1; the match to TRBD2 covers 9 bases. The CDR3 runs to 16 residues. Germline CDR1 and CDR2: ENHRY and SYGVKD. The V segment lost 2 bases and the J segment 9 bases; nucleotides outside the gene matches: 11. CDR3 DNA sequence: TGTGCCATCAGTGAGACTAGCGGGTTCCAGGCGGGTGAGCAGTTCTTC. Translating gives CAISETSGFQAGEQFF.

This chain connects TRBV11-3 to TRBJ2-1; no clear D. CDR1 and CDR2 (germline): SGHNT, YENEEA. The V gene lost 0 bases and the J gene lost 4 bases, with 7 bases spanning the gap. The CDR3 spans 14 residues. CDR3 residues: CASSLDADYNEQFF. CDR3 sequence (DNA): TGTGCCAGCAGCTTAGATGCTGATTACAATGAGCAGTTCTTC.

This clone was picked up one time. The CDR3 coding sequence is TGTGCCAGCAGAACAGGGGACACTGAAGCTTTCTTT. This translates into CASRTGDTEAFF. This chain joins TRBV6-5 and TRBJ1-1; 7 positions match TRBD1. V was pared by 6 bases and J by 3 bases, with 1 base of the junction left unmatched. Germline CDR1 and CDR2: MNHEY and SVGAGI. The CDR3 runs to 12 residues.